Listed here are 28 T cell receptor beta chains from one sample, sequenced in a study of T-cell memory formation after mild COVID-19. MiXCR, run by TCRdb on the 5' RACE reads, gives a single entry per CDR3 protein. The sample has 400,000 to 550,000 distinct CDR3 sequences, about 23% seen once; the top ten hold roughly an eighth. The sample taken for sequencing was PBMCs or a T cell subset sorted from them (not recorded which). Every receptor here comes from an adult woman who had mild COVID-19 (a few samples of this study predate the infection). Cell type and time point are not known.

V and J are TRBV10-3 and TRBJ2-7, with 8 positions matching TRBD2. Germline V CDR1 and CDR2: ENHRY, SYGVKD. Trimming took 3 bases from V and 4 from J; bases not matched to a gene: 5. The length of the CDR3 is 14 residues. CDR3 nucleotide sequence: TGTGCCATCAGTGACGGACTAGCTCGGTACGAGCAGTACTTC. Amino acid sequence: CAISDGLARYEQYF.

CDR3 nucleotide sequence: TGTGCCAGCAGTTTAGACCTTCCCGGAACCGGGGAGCTGTTTTTT. Protein: CASSLDLPGTGELFF. The rearrangement links TRBV12-3 or TRBV12-4 to TRBJ2-2; D ambiguous. CDR3 size: 15 residues. Trimming removed 1 base at V and 5 bases at J, with 11 bases between.

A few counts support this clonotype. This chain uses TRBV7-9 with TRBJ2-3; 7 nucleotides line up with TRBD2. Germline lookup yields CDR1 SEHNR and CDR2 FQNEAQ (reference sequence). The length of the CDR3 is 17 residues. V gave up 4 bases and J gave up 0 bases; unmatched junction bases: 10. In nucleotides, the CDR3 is TGTGCCAGCAGCTCATCGGGGACTACCCCTAGCACAGATACGCAGTATTTT. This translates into CASSSSGTTPSTDTQYF.

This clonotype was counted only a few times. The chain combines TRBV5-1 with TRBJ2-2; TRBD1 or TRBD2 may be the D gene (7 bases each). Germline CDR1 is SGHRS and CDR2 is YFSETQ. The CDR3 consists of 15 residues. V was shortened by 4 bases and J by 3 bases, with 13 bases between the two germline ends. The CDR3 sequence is CASSGRGPHTGELFF. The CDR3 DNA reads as TGCGCCAGCAGCGGGAGGGGGCCCCACACCGGGGAGCTGTTTTTT. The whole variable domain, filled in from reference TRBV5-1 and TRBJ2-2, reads KAGVTQTPRYLIKTRGQQVTLSCSPISGHRSVSWYQQTPGQGLQFLFEYFSETQRNKGNFPGRFSGRQFSNSRSEMNVSTLELGDSALYLCASSGRGPHTGELFFGEGSRLTVL.

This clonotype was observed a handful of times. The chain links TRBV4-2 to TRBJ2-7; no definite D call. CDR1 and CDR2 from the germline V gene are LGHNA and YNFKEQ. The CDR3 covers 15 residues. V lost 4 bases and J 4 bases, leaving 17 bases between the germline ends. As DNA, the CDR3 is TGTGCCAGCAGCCGAGAGTTCACTGGCTATTACGAGCAGTACTTC. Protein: CASSREFTGYYEQYF.

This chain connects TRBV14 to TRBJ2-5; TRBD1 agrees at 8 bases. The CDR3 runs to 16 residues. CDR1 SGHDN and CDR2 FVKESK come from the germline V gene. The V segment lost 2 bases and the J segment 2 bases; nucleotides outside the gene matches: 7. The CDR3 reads CASSQFSGGWQETQYF. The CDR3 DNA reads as TGTGCCAGCAGCCAATTCTCAGGGGGCTGGCAAGAGACCCAGTACTTC.

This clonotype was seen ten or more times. The DNA for the CDR3 is TGTGCCAGCAGCTTAGCGAGAGGAACCTACGAGCAGTACTTC. Translating it yields CASSLARGTYEQYF. V is TRBV7-6 and J is TRBJ2-7; no definite D call. This CDR3 has 14 residues. V lost 0 bases and J lost 2, with 8 bases in between. Germline CDR1 reads SGHVS; CDR2 reads FNYEAQ.

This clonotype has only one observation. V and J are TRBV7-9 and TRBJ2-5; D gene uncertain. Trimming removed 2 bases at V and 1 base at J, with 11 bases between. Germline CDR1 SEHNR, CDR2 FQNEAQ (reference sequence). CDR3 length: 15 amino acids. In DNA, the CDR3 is TGTGCCAGCAGCTTATTTACGACCCGCCAAGAGACCCAGTACTTC. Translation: CASSLFTTRQETQYF.

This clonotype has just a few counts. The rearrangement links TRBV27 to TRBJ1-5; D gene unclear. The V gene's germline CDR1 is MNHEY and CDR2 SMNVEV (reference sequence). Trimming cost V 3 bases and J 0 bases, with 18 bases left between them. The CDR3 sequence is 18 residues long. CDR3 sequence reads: CASSFSGRLVSSNQPQHF. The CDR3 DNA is TGTGCCAGCAGTTTCTCTGGGAGGCTGGTATCTAGCAATCAGCCCCAGCATTTT.

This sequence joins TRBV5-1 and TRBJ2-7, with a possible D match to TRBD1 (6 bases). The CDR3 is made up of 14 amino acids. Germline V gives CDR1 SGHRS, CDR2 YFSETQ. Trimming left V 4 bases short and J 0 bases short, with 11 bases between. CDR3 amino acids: CASSLRDNSYEQYF. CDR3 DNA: TGCGCCAGCAGCCTCCGGGACAACTCCTACGAGCAGTACTTC. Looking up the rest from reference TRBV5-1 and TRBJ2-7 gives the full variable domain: KAGVTQTPRYLIKTRGQQVTLSCSPISGHRSVSWYQQTPGQGLQFLFEYFSETQRNKGNFPGRFSGRQFSNSRSEMNVSTLELGDSALYLCASSLRDNSYEQYFGPGTRLTVT.

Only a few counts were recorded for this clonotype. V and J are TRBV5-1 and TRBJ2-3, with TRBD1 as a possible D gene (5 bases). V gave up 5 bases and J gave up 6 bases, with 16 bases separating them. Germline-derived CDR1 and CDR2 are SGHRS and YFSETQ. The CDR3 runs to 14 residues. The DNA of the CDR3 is TGCGCCAGCAGGTCGAATGTAGGGGCGGATACGCAGTATTTT. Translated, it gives CASRSNVGADTQYF.

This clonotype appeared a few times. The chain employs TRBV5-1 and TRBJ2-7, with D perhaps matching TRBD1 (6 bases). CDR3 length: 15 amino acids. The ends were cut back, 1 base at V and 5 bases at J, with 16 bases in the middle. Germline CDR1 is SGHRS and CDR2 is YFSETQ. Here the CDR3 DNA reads TGCGCCAGCAGCTTGTGGCCAGGGGAAACAGACGAGCAGTACTTC. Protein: CASSLWPGETDEQYF.

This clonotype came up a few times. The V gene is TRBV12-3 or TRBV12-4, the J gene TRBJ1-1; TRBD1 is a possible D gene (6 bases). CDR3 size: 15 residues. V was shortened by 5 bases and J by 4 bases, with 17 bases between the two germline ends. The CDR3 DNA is TGTGCCAGCAGTCTCTTACAGGGAGCTATCACTGAAGCTTTCTTT. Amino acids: CASSLLQGAITEAFF.

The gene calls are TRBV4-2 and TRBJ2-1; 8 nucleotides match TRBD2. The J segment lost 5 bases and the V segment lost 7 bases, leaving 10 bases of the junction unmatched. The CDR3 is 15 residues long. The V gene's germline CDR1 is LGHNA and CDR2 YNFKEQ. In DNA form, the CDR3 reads TGTGCCAGCAACCCAGAAAGCGGGGGCCACAATGAGCAGTTCTTC. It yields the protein CASNPESGGHNEQFF.

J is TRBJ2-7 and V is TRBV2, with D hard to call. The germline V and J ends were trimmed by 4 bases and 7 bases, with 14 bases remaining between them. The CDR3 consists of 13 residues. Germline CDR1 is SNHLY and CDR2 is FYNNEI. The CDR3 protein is CASSGNRVGEQYF. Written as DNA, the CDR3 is TGTGCCAGCAGTGGAAACAGAGTAGGTGAGCAGTACTTC.

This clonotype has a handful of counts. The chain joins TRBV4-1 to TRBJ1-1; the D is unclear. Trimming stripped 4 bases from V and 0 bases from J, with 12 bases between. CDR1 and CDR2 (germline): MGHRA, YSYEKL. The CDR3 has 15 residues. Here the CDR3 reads CASSRDGPLNTEAFF. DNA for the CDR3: TGCGCCAGCAGCCGTGATGGACCCTTGAACACTGAAGCTTTCTTT.

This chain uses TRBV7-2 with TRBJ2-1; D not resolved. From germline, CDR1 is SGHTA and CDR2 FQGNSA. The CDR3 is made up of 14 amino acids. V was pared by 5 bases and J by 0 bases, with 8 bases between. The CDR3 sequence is CASSRPPSYNEQFF. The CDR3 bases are TGTGCCAGCAGCCGTCCGCCCTCCTACAATGAGCAGTTCTTC.

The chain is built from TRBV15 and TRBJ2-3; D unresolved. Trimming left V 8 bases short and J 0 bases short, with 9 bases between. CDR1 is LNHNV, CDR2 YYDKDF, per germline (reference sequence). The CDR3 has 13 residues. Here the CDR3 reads CATGVHSTDTQYF. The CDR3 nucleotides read TGTGCCACCGGAGTCCATAGCACAGATACGCAGTATTTT.

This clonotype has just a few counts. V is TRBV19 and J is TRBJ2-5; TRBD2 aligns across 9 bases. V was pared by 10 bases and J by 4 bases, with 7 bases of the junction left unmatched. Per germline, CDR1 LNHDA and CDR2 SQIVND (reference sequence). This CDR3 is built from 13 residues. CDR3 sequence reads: CATARREGETQYF. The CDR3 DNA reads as TGTGCCACCGCTCGGCGGGAGGGAGAGACCCAGTACTTC.

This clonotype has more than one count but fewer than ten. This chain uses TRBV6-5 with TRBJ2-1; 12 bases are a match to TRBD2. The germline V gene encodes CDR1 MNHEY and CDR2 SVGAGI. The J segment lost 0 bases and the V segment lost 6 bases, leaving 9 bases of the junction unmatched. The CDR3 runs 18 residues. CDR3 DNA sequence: TGTGCCAGCAGCCCAGGCCTAGCGGGGGGGAGCTCCTACAATGAGCAGTTCTTC. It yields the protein CASSPGLAGGSSYNEQFF.

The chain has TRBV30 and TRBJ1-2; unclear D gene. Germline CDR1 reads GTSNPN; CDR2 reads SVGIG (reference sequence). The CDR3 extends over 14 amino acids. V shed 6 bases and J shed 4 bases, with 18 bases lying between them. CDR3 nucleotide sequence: TGTGCCTGTCACCGGACGGAGGGAATCTATGGCTACACCTTC. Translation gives CACHRTEGIYGYTF. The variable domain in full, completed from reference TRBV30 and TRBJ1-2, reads SQTIHQWPATLVQPVGSPLSLECTVEGTSNPNLYWYRQAAGRGLQLLFYSVGIGQISSEVPQNLSASRPQDRQFILSSKKLLLSDSGFYLCACHRTEGIYGYTFGSGTRLTVV.

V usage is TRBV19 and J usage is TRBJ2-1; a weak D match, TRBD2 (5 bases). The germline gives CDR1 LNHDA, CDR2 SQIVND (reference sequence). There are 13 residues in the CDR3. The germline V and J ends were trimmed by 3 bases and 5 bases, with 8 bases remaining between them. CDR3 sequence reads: CASSIGSNNEQFF. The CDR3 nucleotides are TGTGCCAGTAGTATTGGGAGTAACAATGAGCAGTTCTTC.

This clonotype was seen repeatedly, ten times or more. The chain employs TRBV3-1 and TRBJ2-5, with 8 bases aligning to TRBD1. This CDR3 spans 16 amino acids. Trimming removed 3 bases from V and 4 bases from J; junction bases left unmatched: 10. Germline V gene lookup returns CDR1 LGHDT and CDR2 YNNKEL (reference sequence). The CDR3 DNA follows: TGTGCCAGCAGCCAGGGCGGACAGGGTGCTCGAGAGACCCAGTACTTC. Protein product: CASSQGGQGARETQYF.

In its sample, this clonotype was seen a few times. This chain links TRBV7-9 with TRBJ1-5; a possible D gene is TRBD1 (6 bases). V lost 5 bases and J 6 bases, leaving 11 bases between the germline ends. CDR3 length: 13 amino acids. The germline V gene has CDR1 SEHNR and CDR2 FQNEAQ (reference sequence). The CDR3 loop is CASSPTGFQPQHF. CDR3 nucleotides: TGTGCCAGCAGCCCTACAGGGTTTCAGCCCCAGCATTTT.

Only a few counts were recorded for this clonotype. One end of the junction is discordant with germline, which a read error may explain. The CDR3 DNA sequence: TGTGCTAGCAGCTTAGGGGCGGCTACAGATACGCAGTATTTT. It is translated as CASSLGAATDTQYF. The genes are TRBV7-7 and TRBJ2-3, with D perhaps TRBD1 (5 bases). The germline V gene encodes CDR1 SSHAT and CDR2 FNYEAQ (reference sequence). The CDR3 spans 14 residues.

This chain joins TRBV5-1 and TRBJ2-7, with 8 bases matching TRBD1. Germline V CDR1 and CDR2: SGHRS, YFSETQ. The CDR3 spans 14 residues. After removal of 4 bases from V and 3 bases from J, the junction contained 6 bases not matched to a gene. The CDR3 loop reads CASSTDRGLYEQYF. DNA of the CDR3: TGCGCCAGCAGCACCGACAGGGGCCTCTACGAGCAGTACTTC. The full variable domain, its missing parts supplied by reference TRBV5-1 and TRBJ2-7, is KAGVTQTPRYLIKTRGQQVTLSCSPISGHRSVSWYQQTPGQGLQFLFEYFSETQRNKGNFPGRFSGRQFSNSRSEMNVSTLELGDSALYLCASSTDRGLYEQYFGPGTRLTVT.

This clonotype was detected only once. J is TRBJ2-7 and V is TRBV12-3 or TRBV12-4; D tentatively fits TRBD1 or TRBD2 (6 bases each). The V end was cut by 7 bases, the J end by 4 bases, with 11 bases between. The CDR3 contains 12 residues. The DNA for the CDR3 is TGTGCCAGCATGAAGGGGGGATACGAGCAGTACTTC. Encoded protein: CASMKGGYEQYF.

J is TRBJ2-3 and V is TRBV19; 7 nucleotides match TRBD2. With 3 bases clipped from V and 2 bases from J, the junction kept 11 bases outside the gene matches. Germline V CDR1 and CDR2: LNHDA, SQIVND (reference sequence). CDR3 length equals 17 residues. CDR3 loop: CASSIFGRRGPTDTQYF. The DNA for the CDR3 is TGTGCCAGTAGTATTTTCGGGAGGCGGGGCCCCACAGATACGCAGTATTTT.